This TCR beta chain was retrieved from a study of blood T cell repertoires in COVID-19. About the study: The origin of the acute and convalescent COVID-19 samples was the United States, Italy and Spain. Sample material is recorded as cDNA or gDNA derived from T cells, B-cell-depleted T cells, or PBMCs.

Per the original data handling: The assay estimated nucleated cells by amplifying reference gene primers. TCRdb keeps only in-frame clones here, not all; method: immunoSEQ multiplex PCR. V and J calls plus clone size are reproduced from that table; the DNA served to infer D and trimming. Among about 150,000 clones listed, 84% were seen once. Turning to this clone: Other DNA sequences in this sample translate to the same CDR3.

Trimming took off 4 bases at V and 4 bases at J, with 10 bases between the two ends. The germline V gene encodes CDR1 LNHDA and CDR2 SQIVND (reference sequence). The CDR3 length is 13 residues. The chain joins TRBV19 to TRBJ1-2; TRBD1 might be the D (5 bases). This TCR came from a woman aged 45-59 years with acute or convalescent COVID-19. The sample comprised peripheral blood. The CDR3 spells CASSSTGSYGYTF. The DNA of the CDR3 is TGTGCCAGTAGTAGTACAGGTAGCTATGGCTACACCTTC.